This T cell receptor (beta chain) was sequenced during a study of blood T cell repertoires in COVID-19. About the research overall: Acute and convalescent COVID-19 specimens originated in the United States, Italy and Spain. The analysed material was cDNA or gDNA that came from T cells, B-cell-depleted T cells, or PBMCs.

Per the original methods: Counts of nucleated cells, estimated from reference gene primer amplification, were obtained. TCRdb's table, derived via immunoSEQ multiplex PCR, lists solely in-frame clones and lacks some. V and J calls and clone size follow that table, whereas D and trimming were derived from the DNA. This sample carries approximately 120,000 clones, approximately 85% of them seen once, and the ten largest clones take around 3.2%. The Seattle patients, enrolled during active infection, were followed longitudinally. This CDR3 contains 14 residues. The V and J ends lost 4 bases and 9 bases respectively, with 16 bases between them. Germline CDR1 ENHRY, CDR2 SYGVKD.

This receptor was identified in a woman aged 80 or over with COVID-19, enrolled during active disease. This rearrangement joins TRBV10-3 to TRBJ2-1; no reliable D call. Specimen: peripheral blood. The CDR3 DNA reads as TGTGCCATCAGTGGTACCGGTCCACGAGGTGAGCAGTTCTTC. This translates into CAISGTGPRGEQFF.